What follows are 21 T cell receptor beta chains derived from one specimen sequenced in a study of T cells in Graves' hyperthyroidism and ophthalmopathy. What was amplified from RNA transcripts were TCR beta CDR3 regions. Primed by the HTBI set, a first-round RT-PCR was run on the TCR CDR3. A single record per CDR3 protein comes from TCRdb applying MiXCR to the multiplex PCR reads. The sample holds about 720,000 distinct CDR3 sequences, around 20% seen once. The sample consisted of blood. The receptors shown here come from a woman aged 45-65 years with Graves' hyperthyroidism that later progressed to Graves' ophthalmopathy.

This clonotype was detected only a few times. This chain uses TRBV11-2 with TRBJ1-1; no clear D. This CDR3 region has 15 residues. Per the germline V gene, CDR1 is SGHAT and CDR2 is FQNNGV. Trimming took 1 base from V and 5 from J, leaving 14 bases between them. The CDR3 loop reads CASSLAGPGWTEAFF. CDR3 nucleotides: TGTGCCAGCAGCTTAGCCGGCCCGGGTTGGACTGAAGCTTTCTTT.

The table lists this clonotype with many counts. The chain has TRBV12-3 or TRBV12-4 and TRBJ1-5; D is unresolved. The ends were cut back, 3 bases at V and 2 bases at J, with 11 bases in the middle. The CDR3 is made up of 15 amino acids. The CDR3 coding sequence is TGTGCCAGCAGTTTGCAGGATTTTCGCAATCAGCCCCAGCATTTT. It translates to CASSLQDFRNQPQHF.

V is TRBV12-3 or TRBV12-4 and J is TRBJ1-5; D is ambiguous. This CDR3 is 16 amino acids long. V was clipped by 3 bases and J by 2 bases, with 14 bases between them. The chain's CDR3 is CASSFRGFGGNQPQHF. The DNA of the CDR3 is TGTGCCAGCAGTTTTCGGGGTTTTGGAGGCAATCAGCCCCAGCATTTT.

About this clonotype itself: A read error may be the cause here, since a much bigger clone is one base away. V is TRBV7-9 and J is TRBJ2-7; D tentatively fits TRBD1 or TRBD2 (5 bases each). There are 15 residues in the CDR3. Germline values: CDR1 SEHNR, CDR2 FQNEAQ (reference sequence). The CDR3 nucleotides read TGTACCAGCAGCGCAAGGGGACGGGTCCCCTACGAGCAGTACTTC. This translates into CTSSARGRVPYEQYF. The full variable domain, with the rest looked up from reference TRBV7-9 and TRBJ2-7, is DTGVSQNPRHKITKRGQNVTFRCDPISEHNRLYWYRQTLGQGPEFLTYFQNEAQLEKSRLLSDRFSAERPKGSFSTLEIQRTEQGDSAMYLCTSSARGRVPYEQYFGPGTRLTVT.

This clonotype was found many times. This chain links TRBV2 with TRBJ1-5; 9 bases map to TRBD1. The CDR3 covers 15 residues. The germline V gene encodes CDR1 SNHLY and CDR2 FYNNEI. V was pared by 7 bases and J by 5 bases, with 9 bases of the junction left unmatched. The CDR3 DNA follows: TGTGCCAGCACCATCGGGGACAGGGTCGATCAGCCCCAGCATTTT. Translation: CASTIGDRVDQPQHF.

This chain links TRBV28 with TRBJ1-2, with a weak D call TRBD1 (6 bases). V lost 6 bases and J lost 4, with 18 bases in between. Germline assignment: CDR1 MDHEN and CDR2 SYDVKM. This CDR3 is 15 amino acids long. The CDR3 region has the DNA TGTGCCAGCAGCCATCCCGGGGGCGTCAGCTATGGCTACACCTTC. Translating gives CASSHPGGVSYGYTF.

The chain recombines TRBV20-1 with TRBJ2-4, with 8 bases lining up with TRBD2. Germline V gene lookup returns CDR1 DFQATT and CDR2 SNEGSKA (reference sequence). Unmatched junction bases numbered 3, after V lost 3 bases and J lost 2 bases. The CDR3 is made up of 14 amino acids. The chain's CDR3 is CSASRGGTKNIQYF. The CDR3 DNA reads TGCAGTGCTAGCCGGGGGGGGACCAAAAACATTCAGTACTTC.

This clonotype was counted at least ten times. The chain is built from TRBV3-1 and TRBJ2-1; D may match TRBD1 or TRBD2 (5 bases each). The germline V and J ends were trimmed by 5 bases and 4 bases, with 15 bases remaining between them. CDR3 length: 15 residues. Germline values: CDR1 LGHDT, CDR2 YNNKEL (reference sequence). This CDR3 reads CASSSDSGRYNEQFF. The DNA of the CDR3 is TGTGCCAGCAGCTCAGACTCAGGGAGATACAATGAGCAGTTCTTC.

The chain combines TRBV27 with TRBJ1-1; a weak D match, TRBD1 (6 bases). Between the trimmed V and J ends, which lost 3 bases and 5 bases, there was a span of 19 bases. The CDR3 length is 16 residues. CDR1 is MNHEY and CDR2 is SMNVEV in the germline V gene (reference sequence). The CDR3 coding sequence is TGTGCCAGCAGTTTTAGTAGTCGGGGGGCGAAGACTGAAGCTTTCTTT. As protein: CASSFSSRGAKTEAFF.

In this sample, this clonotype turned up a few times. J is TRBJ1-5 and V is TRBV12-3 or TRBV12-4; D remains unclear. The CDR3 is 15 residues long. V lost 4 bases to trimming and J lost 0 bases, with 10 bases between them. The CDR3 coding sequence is TGTGCCAGCAGTTCTAGTCGAGGTAGCAATCAGCCCCAGCATTTT. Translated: CASSSSRGSNQPQHF.

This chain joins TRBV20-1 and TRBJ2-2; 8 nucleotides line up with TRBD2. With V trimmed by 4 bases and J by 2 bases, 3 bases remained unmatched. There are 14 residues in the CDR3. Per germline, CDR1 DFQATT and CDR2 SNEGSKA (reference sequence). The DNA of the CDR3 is TGCAGTGCTACGGCGGGGGGCAACACCGGGGAGCTGTTTTTT. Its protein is CSATAGGNTGELFF.

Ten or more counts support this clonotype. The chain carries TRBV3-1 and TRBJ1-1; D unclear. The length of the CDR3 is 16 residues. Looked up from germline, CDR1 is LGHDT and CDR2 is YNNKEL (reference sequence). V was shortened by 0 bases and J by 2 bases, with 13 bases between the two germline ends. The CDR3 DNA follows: TGTGCCAGCAGCCAAGACTTCCAGTTTGCCAACACTGAAGCTTTCTTT. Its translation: CASSQDFQFANTEAFF.

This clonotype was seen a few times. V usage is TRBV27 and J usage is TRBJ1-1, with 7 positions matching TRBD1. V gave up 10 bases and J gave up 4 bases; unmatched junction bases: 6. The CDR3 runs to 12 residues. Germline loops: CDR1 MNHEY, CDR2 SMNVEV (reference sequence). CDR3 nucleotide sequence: TGTGCCACCGCGAACAGGGGCACTGAAGCTTTCTTT. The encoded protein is CATANRGTEAFF.

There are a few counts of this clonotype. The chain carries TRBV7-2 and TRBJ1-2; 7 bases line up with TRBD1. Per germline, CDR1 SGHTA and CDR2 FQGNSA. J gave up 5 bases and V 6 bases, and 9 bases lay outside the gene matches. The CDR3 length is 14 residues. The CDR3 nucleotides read TGTGCCAGCAGGCCGACAGGGACTGGATATGGCTACACCTTC. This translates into CASRPTGTGYGYTF.

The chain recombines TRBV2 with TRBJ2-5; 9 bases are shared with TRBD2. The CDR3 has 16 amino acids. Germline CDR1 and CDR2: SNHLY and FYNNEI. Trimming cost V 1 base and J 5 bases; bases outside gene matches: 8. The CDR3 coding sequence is TGTGCCAGCAGTGAAGGGGCGGGGGGGAGGATGGAGACCCAGTACTTC. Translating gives CASSEGAGGRMETQYF.

CDR3 DNA: TGTGCCATCCGACAGAGCTATGGCTACACCTTC. This gives the protein CAIRQSYGYTF. V gene TRBV19 combines with J gene TRBJ1-2, with TRBD1 as a possible D gene (5 bases). This CDR3 region has 11 residues. Looked up from germline, CDR1 is LNHDA and CDR2 is SQIVND (reference sequence). V lost 10 bases and J lost 4, with 10 bases in between.

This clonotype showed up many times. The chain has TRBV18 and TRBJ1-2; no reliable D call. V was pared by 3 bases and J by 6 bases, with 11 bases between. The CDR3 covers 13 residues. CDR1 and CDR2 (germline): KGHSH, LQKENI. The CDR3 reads CASSPLERDGYTF. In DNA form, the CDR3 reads TGTGCCAGCTCACCCCTCGAAAGGGATGGCTACACCTTC.

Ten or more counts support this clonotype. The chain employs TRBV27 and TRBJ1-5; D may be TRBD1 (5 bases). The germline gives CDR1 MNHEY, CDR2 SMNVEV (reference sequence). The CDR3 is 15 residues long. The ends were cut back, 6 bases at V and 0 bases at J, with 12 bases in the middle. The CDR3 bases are TGTGCCAGCAGGCGGGACGCAATTAGCAATCAGCCCCAGCATTTT. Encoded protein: CASRRDAISNQPQHF.

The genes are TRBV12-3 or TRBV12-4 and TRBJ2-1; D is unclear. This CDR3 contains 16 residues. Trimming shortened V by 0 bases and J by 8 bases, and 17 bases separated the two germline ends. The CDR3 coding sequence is TGTGCCAGCAGTTTAGCGCCTTCTGAACTCGACGATGAGCAGTTCTTC. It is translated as CASSLAPSELDDEQFF.

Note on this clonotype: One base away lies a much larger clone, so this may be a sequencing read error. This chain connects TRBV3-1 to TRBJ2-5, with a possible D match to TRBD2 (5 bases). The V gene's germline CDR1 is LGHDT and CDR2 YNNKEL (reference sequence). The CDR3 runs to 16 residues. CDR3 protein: CASSQENSGNQEAQYF. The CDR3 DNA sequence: TGTGCCAGCAGCCAAGAAAATTCGGGGAACCAAGAGGCCCAGTACTTC.

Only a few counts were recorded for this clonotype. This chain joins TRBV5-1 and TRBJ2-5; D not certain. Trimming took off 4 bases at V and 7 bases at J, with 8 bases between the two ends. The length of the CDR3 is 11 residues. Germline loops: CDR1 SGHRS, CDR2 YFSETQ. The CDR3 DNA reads TGCGCCAGCAGCACGGCAGGGACCCAGTACTTC. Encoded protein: CASSTAGTQYF.